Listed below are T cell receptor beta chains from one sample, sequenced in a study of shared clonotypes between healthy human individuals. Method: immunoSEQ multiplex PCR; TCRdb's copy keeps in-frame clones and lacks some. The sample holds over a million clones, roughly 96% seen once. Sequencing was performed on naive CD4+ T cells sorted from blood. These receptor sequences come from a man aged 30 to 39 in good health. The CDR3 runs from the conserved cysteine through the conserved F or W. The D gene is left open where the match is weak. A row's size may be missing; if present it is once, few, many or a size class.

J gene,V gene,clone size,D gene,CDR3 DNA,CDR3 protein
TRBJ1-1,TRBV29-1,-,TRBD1,TGCAGCGTTGGGGTTGGACAGGTGAACACTGAAGCTTTCTTT,CSVGVGQVNTEAFF
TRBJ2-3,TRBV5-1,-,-,TGCGCCAGCAGCTTGGAGGGCCTTGTAGATACGCAGTATTTT,CASSLEGLVDTQYF
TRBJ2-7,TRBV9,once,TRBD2,TGTGCCAGCAGCGTAGGACTAGCGGGTACCTACGAGCAGTACTTC,CASSVGLAGTYEQYF
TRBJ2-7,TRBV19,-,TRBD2,TGTGCCAGTAAGGCTAGCGGGAGGGCCTACGAGCAGTACTTC,CASKASGRAYEQYF
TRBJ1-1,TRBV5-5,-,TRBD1,TGTGCCAGCAGCTTGGGACAGGGTTTTGGAGTGACCACTGAAGCTTTCTTT,CASSLGQGFGVTTEAFF
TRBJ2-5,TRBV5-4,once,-,TGTGCCAGCAGCTCCCTGGGTAGCGGCTTTCAAGAGACCCAGTACTTC,CASSSLGSGFQETQYF
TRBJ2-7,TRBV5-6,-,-,TGTGCCAGCAGCTTGCGATGGCCATACAGCTACGAGCAGTACTTC,CASSLRWPYSYEQYF
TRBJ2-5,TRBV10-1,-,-,TGCGCCAGCAGTGAGACCAGGGGAGGCCAAGAGACCCAGTACTTC,CASSETRGGQETQYF
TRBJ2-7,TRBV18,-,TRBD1,TGTGCCAGCTCACCGACAGGGAACTCCTACGAGCAGTACTTC,CASSPTGNSYEQYF
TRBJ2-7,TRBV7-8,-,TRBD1,TGTGCCAGCAGCTGGGGGACAGTCACGGAAACTAACTACGAGCAGTACTTC,CASSWGTVTETNYEQYF
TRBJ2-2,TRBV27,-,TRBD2,TGTGCCAGCAGTCCACATACCGGGACTACTCGTACCGGGGAGCTGTTTTTT,CASSPHTGTTRTGELFF
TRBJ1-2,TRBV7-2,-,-,TGTGCCAGCAGCTTAGCGCCAGGGGCCTATGGCTACACCTTC,CASSLAPGAYGYTF
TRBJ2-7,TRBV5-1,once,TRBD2,TGCGCCAGCAGCTTGGCCCAACTAGCGGGAGGGACCTACGAGCAGTACTTC,CASSLAQLAGGTYEQYF
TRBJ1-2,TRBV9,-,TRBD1,TGTGCCAGCAGCTCGCACAGGGGAATCGGCTATGGCTACACCTTC,CASSSHRGIGYGYTF
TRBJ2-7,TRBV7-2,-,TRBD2,TGTGCCAGCAGCTTAGGAGCGGGAGGAGGCGAGCAGTACTTC,CASSLGAGGGEQYF
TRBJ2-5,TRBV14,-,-,TGTGCCAGCAGCCAAGATCCGGGGGCGGGCCAAGAGACCCAGTACTTC,CASSQDPGAGQETQYF
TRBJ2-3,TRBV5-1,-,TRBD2,TGCGCCAGCAGCCTCTTACTAGCGGGAGTATCTAGCACAGATACGCAGTATTTT,CASSLLLAGVSSTDTQYF
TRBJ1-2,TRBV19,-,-,TGTGCCAGTAGTATAATAGGCGGGATATCGGAGGGCTACACCTTC,CASSIIGGISEGYTF
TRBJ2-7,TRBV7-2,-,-,TGTGCCAGCAGCTTGACGGTTCGGGCCTACGAGCAGTACTTC,CASSLTVRAYEQYF
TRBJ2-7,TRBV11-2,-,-,TGTGCCAGCAGCAAACCGACTGAGTCCTACGAGCAGTACTTC,CASSKPTESYEQYF